Following are 11 T cell receptor beta chains from one sample sequenced in a study of neurological immune-mediated disorders. MiXCR, run by TCRdb on the 5' RACE reads, gives a single entry per CDR3 protein. The table shows roughly 52,000 distinct CDR3 sequences, with around 5.3% occurring only once. Sequenced: CD4+ T cells from blood. Source of these receptors: a young woman with multiple sclerosis.

The CDR3 loop is CSVATGHEQETQYF. Written as DNA, the CDR3 is TGCAGTGTCGCCACGGGACATGAACAAGAGACCCAGTACTTC. This chain connects TRBV20-1 to TRBJ2-5; possible D gene TRBD1, 6 bases. With 7 bases removed from V and 2 bases from J, the gap between germline ends came to 17 bases. The germline gives CDR1 DFQATT, CDR2 SNEGSKA (reference sequence). This CDR3 is built from 14 residues.

Ten or more counts support this clonotype. This chain links TRBV6-6 with TRBJ1-5; D is undetermined. CDR1 and CDR2 (germline): MNHNY, SVGAGI (reference sequence). The CDR3 extends over 17 amino acids. The V end was cut by 6 bases, the J end by 3 bases, with 21 bases between. The CDR3 sequence is CASSRTSSESVNQPQHF. The CDR3 DNA sequence: TGTGCCAGCAGCCGGACCTCTAGTGAGAGTGTCAATCAGCCCCAGCATTTT.

The genes are TRBV5-4 and TRBJ1-1; D is undetermined. Germline CDR1 SGHNT, CDR2 YYREEE (reference sequence). Trimming pared 0 bases from V and 3 bases from J, leaving 12 bases between. This CDR3 contains 15 residues. CDR3 sequence (DNA): TGTGCCAGCAGCTTGGGTTCGCGGAGGGACACTGAAGCTTTCTTT. Translating gives CASSLGSRRDTEAFF.

This clonotype was observed many times. The genes are TRBV18 and TRBJ2-3, with D unclear. The CDR3 is made up of 16 amino acids. V was cut by 3 bases and J by 0 bases, with 13 bases left in between. Germline values: CDR1 KGHSH, CDR2 LQKENI. CDR3 bases: TGTGCCAGCTCACCCAAGGGCCCTCCTAGCACAGATACGCAGTATTTT. Translation gives CASSPKGPPSTDTQYF.

The table lists this clonotype with many counts. The V gene is TRBV14, the J gene TRBJ1-1; D uncertain. The CDR3 totals 14 residues. Germline loops: CDR1 SGHDN, CDR2 FVKESK. Between the trimmed V and J ends, which lost 2 bases and 0 bases, there was a span of 7 bases. In nucleotides, the CDR3 is TGTGCCAGCAGCCAATTGGAGATGAACACTGAAGCTTTCTTT. Translating gives CASSQLEMNTEAFF.

This clonotype appeared once. A much larger clone differs by one base, so this may be a read error. The chain has TRBV11-2 and TRBJ1-5, with D possibly TRBD1 on 6 matching bases. Per germline, CDR1 SGHAT and CDR2 FQNNGV. The CDR3 is 15 residues long. The CDR3, as DNA: TGTGCCCGCAGCTCAAATACAGGGAGAGGTCAGCCCCAGCATTTT. Amino acid sequence: CARSSNTGRGQPQHF.

This clonotype was observed many times. The chain has TRBV9 and TRBJ1-2; a possible D gene is TRBD1 (5 bases). From germline, CDR1 is SGDLS and CDR2 YYNGEE. V lost 1 base to trimming and J lost 4 bases, with 11 bases between them. The CDR3 sequence is 14 residues long. The CDR3 is CASSVPGAPYGYTF. The DNA for the CDR3 is TGTGCCAGCAGCGTACCCGGGGCGCCCTATGGCTACACCTTC.

To note about this clonotype: This may stem from a read error, because a much larger clone lies one nucleotide away. The CDR3 DNA follows: TGTGCCACCGGGAATAGCGGGAGGGCTACCACAGATACGCAGTATTTT. This encodes CATGNSGRATTDTQYF. The chain has TRBV7-9 and TRBJ2-3; 11 nucleotides line up with TRBD2. V trimming: 10 bases; J trimming: 2 bases; junction bases outside the gene matches: 11. The CDR3 has 16 residues. Germline assignment: CDR1 SEHNR and CDR2 FQNEAQ (reference sequence).

This clonotype was recorded at least ten times. The chain recombines TRBV20-1 with TRBJ2-7, with TRBD1 matching over 7 bases. J lost 1 base, V lost 3 bases, and 6 bases had no gene match. The CDR3 contains 14 residues. Germline CDR1 and CDR2: DFQATT and SNEGSKA (reference sequence). The CDR3 here is CSASRQGQSYEQYF. The CDR3 DNA is TGCAGTGCTAGTCGGCAGGGACAGTCCTACGAGCAGTACTTC.

There are many counts of this clonotype. The chain is built from TRBV5-1 and TRBJ1-2; weak D call: TRBD1 (5 bases). Trimming removed 2 bases from V and 7 bases from J, with 18 bases in between. The CDR3 covers 15 residues. Germline V CDR1 and CDR2: SGHRS, YFSETQ. The CDR3 DNA reads as TGCGCCAGCAGCTTCACCACCGGGGCCCTTGGTGGCTACACCTTC. Residues: CASSFTTGALGGYTF.

This clonotype was observed at least ten times. V is TRBV20-1 and J is TRBJ1-2, with 8 bases matching TRBD1. There are 14 residues in the CDR3. V gave up 1 base and J gave up 2 bases; unmatched junction bases: 3. The V gene's germline CDR1 is DFQATT and CDR2 SNEGSKA (reference sequence). CDR3 amino acids: CSARGTGPNYGYTF. CDR3 coding DNA: TGCAGTGCTAGAGGGACAGGGCCCAACTATGGCTACACCTTC.